This TCR beta chain appears in the sequencing data of a study of T cells in Graves' hyperthyroidism and ophthalmopathy. General observations from the study: Ophthalmopathy was separated from stable hyperthyroidism by a 13 V-J model. Most clonotypes that expanded in the thyroid above 0.001 also showed up in blood.

The cohort's ophthalmopathy patients, a group with duration under 3 months, had a Clinical Activity Score of at least 3 and a NOSPECS grade of at least 4. More than 8 ml fresh peripheral blood yielded the PBMCs. CDR3 length: 12 amino acids. Trimming shortened V by 8 bases and J by 9 bases, and 16 bases separated the two germline ends. Per the germline V gene, CDR1 is SNHLY and CDR2 is FYNNEI. Comments on this clonotype: The antigen is unknown. It may be a read error: a sequence one base away is much more abundant.

TCR beta CDR3 region amplification was performed from RNA transcripts. Researchers ran a first-round RT-PCR on the TCR CDR3 using the HTBI primer set. TCRdb re-called the multiplex PCR reads through MiXCR, storing one row per CDR3 protein. The data hold a few hundred thousand distinct CDR3 sequences, with approximately 13% observed a single time. This rearrangement joins TRBV2 to TRBJ1-2; D not certain. The sequenced material came from blood. The sequence was collected from a woman aged 40 to 50 with Graves' ophthalmopathy. The CDR3 loop is CASAQNLASYTF. CDR3 nucleotide sequence: TGTGCCAGCGCCCAAAACCTGGCTAGCTACACCTTC.